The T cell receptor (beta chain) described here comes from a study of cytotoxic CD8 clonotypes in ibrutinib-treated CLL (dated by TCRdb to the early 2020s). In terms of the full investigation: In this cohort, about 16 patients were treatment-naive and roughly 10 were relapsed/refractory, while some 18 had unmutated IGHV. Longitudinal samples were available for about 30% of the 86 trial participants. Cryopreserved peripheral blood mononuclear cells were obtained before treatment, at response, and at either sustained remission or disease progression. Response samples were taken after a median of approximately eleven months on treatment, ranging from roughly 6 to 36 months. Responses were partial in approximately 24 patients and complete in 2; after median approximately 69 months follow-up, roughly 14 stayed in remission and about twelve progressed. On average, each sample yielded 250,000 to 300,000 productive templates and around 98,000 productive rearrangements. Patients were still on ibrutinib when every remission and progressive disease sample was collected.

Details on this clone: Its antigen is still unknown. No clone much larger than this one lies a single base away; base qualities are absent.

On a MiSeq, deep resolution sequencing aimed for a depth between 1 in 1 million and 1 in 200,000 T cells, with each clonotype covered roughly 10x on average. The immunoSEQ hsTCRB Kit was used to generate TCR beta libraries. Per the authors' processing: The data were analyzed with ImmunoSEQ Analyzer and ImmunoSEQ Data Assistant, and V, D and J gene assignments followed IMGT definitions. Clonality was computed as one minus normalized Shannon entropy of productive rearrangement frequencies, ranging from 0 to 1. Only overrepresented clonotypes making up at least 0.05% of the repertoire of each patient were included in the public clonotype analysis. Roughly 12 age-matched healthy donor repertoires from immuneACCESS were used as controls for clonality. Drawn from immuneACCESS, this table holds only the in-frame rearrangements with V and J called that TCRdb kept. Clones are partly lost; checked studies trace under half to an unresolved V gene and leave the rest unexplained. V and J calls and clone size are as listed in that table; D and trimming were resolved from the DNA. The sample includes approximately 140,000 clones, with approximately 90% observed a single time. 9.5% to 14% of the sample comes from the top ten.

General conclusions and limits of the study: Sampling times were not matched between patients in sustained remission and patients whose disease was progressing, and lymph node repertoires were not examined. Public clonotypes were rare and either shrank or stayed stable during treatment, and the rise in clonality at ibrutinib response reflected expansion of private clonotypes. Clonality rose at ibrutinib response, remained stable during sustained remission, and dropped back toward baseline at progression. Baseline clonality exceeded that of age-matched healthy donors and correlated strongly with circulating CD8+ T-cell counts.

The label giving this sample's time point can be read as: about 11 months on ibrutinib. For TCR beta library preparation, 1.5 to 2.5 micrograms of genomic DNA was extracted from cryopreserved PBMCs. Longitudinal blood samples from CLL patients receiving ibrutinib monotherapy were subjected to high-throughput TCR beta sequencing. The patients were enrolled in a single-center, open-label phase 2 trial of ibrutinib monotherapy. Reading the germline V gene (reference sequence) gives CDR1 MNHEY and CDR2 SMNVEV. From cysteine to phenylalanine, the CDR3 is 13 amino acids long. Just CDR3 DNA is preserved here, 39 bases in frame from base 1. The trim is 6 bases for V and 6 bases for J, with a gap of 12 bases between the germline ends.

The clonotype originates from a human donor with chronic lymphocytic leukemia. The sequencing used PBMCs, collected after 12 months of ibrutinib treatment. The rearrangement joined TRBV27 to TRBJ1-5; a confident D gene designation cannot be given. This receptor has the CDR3 CASSSRNSQPQHF. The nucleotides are TGTGCCAGCAGCTCCCGAAACAGTCAGCCCCAGCATTTT.